A single TCR beta chain is shown here with its context. Sequenced by immunoSEQ multiplex PCR; TCRdb stores in-frame clones only, minus some. The table records about 100,000 clones, about 90% of them present only once. The data belong to a study of T cell changes during pregnancy in multiple sclerosis. The sample consisted of peripheral blood, taken in the second trimester of pregnancy. This clonotype originated in a female donor with multiple sclerosis, enrolled in a pregnancy study.

CDR3 nucleotides: TGCGCCAGCAGCTGGCCGGGGGATACTGAAGCTTTCTTT. The encoded protein is CASSWPGDTEAFF. The chain recombines TRBV5-1 with TRBJ1-1; TRBD1 might be the D (5 bases). CDR3 length: 13 residues. Trimming removed 3 bases at V and 5 bases at J, with 11 bases between. Per the germline V gene, CDR1 is SGHRS and CDR2 is YFSETQ. Looking up the rest from reference TRBV5-1 and TRBJ1-1 gives the full variable domain: KAGVTQTPRYLIKTRGQQVTLSCSPISGHRSVSWYQQTPGQGLQFLFEYFSETQRNKGNFPGRFSGRQFSNSRSEMNVSTLELGDSALYLCASSWPGDTEAFFGQGTRLTVV.